This TCR beta chain appears in the sequencing data of a study of T cells in Graves' hyperthyroidism and ophthalmopathy. Regarding the study as a whole: Also found in blood were most expanded thyroid clonotypes above 0.001. The authors' 13 V-J model separated ophthalmopathy from stable hyperthyroidism. The model made its ophthalmopathy prediction, and onset followed a median approximately 7 months later.

Turning to this clonotype: Its antigen is currently unknown.

There were TCR beta CDR3 regions amplified from RNA transcripts. Primed by the HTBI set, a first-round RT-PCR was run on the TCR CDR3. TCRdb passed the multiplex PCR reads through MiXCR, listing each CDR3 protein once. The data hold roughly 740,000 distinct CDR3 sequences, with roughly 15% observed a single time. V was pared by 3 bases and J by 0 bases, with 9 bases between. CDR1 is SQVTM, CDR2 ANQGSEA, per germline. The CDR3 spans 14 residues. The sample comprised blood. V is TRBV29-1 and J is TRBJ2-1, with D perhaps matching TRBD2 (6 bases). This receptor was obtained from a man younger than 35 with Graves' hyperthyroidism. As DNA, the CDR3 is TGCAGCGTTGACCGGGAGACCTCCTACAATGAGCAGTTCTTC. It specifies CSVDRETSYNEQFF.